This TCR beta chain was recorded in a study of shared clonotypes between healthy human individuals. On this clone itself: Its antigen remains unidentified.

V shed 10 bases and J shed 2 bases, with 15 bases lying between them. The CDR3 consists of 13 residues. In germline, CDR1 is MNHNS, CDR2 SASEGT. Study-level points and caveats: A limitation of the genetic and exposure-history diversity represented arose from few donors. Generally, naive subsets (rather than memory subsets) showed larger estimated richness.

Clones were sequenced by immunoSEQ multiplex PCR, and TCRdb holds only the in-frame ones, with some missing. The sample shows around 2.3 million clones, around 95% of them seen only once. The chain combines TRBV6-1 with TRBJ2-7; D is possibly TRBD2 (5 bases). This clonotype was obtained from a young man in good health. Specimen: naive CD4+ T cells sorted from blood. Sample subset: CD45RA+ positively selected. The CDR3 DNA is TGTGCCAACCCCGGGGAACAGACCTACGAGCAGTACTTC. It is translated as CANPGEQTYEQYF.